The 20 T cell receptor beta chains presented below share a single source sample, sequenced in a study of breast tumors, draining lymph nodes, adjacent tissues. Axillary draining lymph nodes of breast cancer patients supplied the node samples. Via MiXCR, TCRdb re-called the multiplex PCR reads, giving one row per CDR3 protein. The sample includes 180,000 or so distinct CDR3 sequences, about 32% of them seen just once. The sample taken for sequencing was axillary lymph node tissue. The source of these receptors is a female donor with breast cancer. Some clones in this sample may be carry-over from other donors' samples.

Concerning this clonotype: A much larger clonotype is one base distant, so this may be a read error. V and J are TRBV9 and TRBJ2-5; 10 nucleotides match TRBD2. Germline V gene data show CDR1 as SGDLS and CDR2 as YYNGEE. The CDR3 contains 17 residues. The CDR3 loop reads CASSPLAGVTSLETRYF. In DNA form, the CDR3 reads TGTGCCAGCAGCCCCCTAGCGGGGGTCACCTCCTTAGAGACCCGGTACTTC.

Many counts were recorded for this clonotype. The chain has TRBV19 and TRBJ2-5, with TRBD2 identical over 8 bases. The germline CDR1 and CDR2 sequences are LNHDA and SQIVND (reference sequence). V trimming: 5 bases; J trimming: 5 bases; junction bases outside the gene matches: 10. The CDR3 has 15 residues. The DNA for the CDR3 is TGTGCCAGTAGTCCCCCGGGACTAGAGGGCGAGACCCAGTACTTC. Its protein is CASSPPGLEGETQYF.

This clonotype occurred a few times. The chain has TRBV28 and TRBJ2-7; a weak D match, TRBD2 (6 bases). This CDR3 spans 15 amino acids. Germline V gives CDR1 MDHEN, CDR2 SYDVKM. Trimming pared 6 bases from V and 0 bases from J, leaving 15 bases between. The CDR3 spells CASSSGTQSSYEQYF. The CDR3 DNA sequence: TGTGCCAGCAGCTCAGGGACTCAGTCCTCCTACGAGCAGTACTTC. The variable domain in full, completed from reference TRBV28 and TRBJ2-7, reads DVKVTQSSRYLVKRTGEKVFLECVQDMDHENMFWYRQDPGLGLRLIYFSYDVKMKEKGDIPEGYSVSREKKERFSLILESASTNQTSMYLCASSSGTQSSYEQYFGPGTRLTVT.

This clonotype turned up a few times. This could be a read error, since a much larger clone is one nucleotide away. The V gene is TRBV6-5, the J gene TRBJ1-2; D unresolved. V dropped 7 bases and J dropped 3 bases, with 6 bases sitting between them. Germline CDR1 reads MNHEY; CDR2 reads SVGAGI. The length of the CDR3 is 11 residues. CDR3 nucleotide sequence: TGTGCCAGCATGCGGGACTATGGCTACACCTTC. This translates into CASMRDYGYTF.

This clonotype showed up many times. The CDR3 nucleotides read TGTGCCAGCAGCTTAGAACAGTGGGAGACCCAGTACTTC. It specifies CASSLEQWETQYF. The chain is built from TRBV7-9 and TRBJ2-5; D ambiguous. V shed 1 base and J shed 5 bases, with 8 bases lying between them. The CDR3 contains 13 residues. CDR1 is SEHNR and CDR2 is FQNEAQ in the germline V gene (reference sequence).

This clonotype was counted at least ten times. The genes are TRBV3-1 and TRBJ2-2; D not resolved. The CDR3 has 17 residues. Trimming stripped 4 bases from V and 6 bases from J, with 21 bases between. Germline assignment: CDR1 LGHDT and CDR2 YNNKEL (reference sequence). The CDR3 nucleotides read TGTGCCAGCAGCCTAGTGGCCTACTCCTCACGATCCGGGGAGCTGTTTTTT. Its translation is CASSLVAYSSRSGELFF.

The chain couples TRBV7-9 to TRBJ1-6, with 7 nucleotides matching TRBD1. The CDR3 runs to 14 residues. The V gene end was trimmed by 6 bases and the J gene end by 9 bases; junction bases not matched to a gene: 8. CDR1 SEHNR and CDR2 FQNEAQ come from the germline V gene (reference sequence). CDR3 sequence reads: CASSPPGTASPLHF. Written as DNA, the CDR3 is TGTGCCAGCAGTCCACCCGGGACAGCTTCACCCCTCCACTTT.

In this sample, this clonotype turned up many times. The rearrangement links TRBV4-1 to TRBJ2-1; D possibly corresponds to TRBD1 (5 bases). The V gene lost 0 bases and the J gene lost 2 bases, with 8 bases spanning the gap. This CDR3 is 15 amino acids long. Germline values: CDR1 MGHRA, CDR2 YSYEKL. The CDR3 reads CASSQDDSAYNEQFF. The CDR3 bases are TGCGCCAGCAGCCAAGATGACAGTGCCTACAATGAGCAGTTCTTC.

The sample holds many counts of this clonotype. The rearrangement uses TRBV10-2 and TRBJ2-3; the D is unclear. This CDR3 contains 14 residues. With 5 bases removed from V and 2 bases from J, the gap between germline ends came to 11 bases. Germline V CDR1 and CDR2: WSHSY, SAAADI. The chain's CDR3 is CASSRSRITDTQYF. The CDR3, as DNA: TGCGCCAGCAGTCGGAGCAGAATCACAGATACGCAGTATTTT.

A note on this clonotype: It is unclear where the CDR3 begins or ends on the DNA, so no DNA is shown, and the CDR3 is as TCRdb lists it. The genes are TRBV7-7 and TRBJ2-1; the D call of TRBD2 is as the table states it, not checked on the DNA. Including both end residues, the CDR3 is 22 amino acids long. Germline V gives CDR1 SSHAT, CDR2 FNYEAQ (reference sequence). CDR3 residues: CASSFYICSATRRLAGDDEQLF.

This clonotype has more than one count but fewer than ten. The chain employs TRBV29-1 and TRBJ1-6; D may be TRBD1 (5 bases). Germline CDR1 is SQVTM and CDR2 is ANQGSEA. V lost 4 bases, J lost 5 bases, and 24 bases lay in between. The CDR3 is 18 residues long. DNA for the CDR3: TGCAGCGTTGTTTACTACTTAGGGGAGGATGAGCATAATTCACCCCTCCACTTT. Protein product: CSVVYYLGEDEHNSPLHF.

There are many counts of this clonotype. The gene calls are TRBV5-6 and TRBJ2-6; 8 bases fit TRBD2. This CDR3 is 16 amino acids long. Germline trimming cut 2 bases from V and 4 bases from J; bases unmatched to any gene: 5. Per the germline V gene, CDR1 is SGHDT and CDR2 is YYEEEE. This chain's CDR3 is CASSFGTSAGANVLTF. CDR3 coding DNA: TGTGCCAGCAGCTTCGGGACTAGTGCCGGGGCCAACGTCCTGACTTTC.

This chain's CDR3 is CASSFMCNYGYTF. The CDR3 DNA reads as TGTGCCAGCAGTTTCATGTGTAACTATGGCTACACCTTC. The V gene is TRBV7-9, the J gene TRBJ1-2, with unresolved D. CDR1 is SEHNR, CDR2 FQNEAQ, per germline (reference sequence). With 6 bases removed from V and 1 base from J, the gap between germline ends came to 9 bases. This CDR3 has 13 amino acids.

This clonotype was found many times. The chain carries TRBV30 and TRBJ2-1, with 7 bases matching TRBD1. Germline CDR1 and CDR2: GTSNPN and SVGIG (reference sequence). The CDR3 is made up of 15 amino acids. J gave up 6 bases and V 0 bases, and 8 bases lay outside the gene matches. The CDR3 nucleotides are TGTGCCTGGAGTGTCGGGGTAGGGGGCTCCAATGAGCAGTTCTTC. This codes for CAWSVGVGGSNEQFF.

This clonotype was detected many times. The chain employs TRBV20-1 and TRBJ2-7; 10 nucleotides match TRBD2. V shed 4 bases and J 4 bases; nucleotides not matched to a gene: 7. CDR1 and CDR2 (germline): DFQATT, SNEGSKA (reference sequence). The CDR3 is 14 residues long. In DNA, the CDR3 is TGCAGTGCTACTCCTAGCGGGGGACTGTACGAGCAGTACTTC. The encoded protein is CSATPSGGLYEQYF.

V gene TRBV7-2 combines with J gene TRBJ2-1; no clear D gene. The CDR3 has 15 residues. With 6 bases removed from V and 4 bases from J, the gap between germline ends came to 16 bases. CDR1 is SGHTA and CDR2 is FQGNSA in the germline V gene. CDR3 DNA: TGTGCCAGCAGTACACAAAGAATCAGTTACAATGAGCAGTTCTTC. Its translation: CASSTQRISYNEQFF.

This clonotype was observed a few times. This may come from a read error, since a much larger clone is one base off. The J gene is TRBJ2-7, the V gene TRBV20-1, with D possibly being TRBD2 (6 bases). The CDR3 length is 14 residues. Trimming cost V 3 bases and J 6 bases, with 18 bases left between them. Germline V gives CDR1 DFQATT, CDR2 SNEGSKA (reference sequence). In DNA form, the CDR3 reads TGCAGTGCTAGTAGGGGCGGGACGGGATCCGAGCAGTACTTC. This translates into CSASRGGTGSEQYF.

The table lists this clonotype with many counts. V gene TRBV6-1 combines with J gene TRBJ2-6, with 8 bases that match TRBD1. Germline V gene lookup returns CDR1 MNHNS and CDR2 SASEGT. The V segment lost 4 bases and the J segment 4 bases; nucleotides outside the gene matches: 6. The CDR3 sequence is 16 residues long. The CDR3 region is CASSASTGEGANVLTF. DNA of the CDR3: TGTGCCAGCAGTGCCTCGACAGGGGAAGGGGCCAACGTCCTGACTTTC.

In the case of this clonotype: A much larger clone lies one base from this, so it may be a read error. The rearrangement links TRBV20-1 to TRBJ2-7; possibly TRBD1 or TRBD2 for D (5 bases each). Trimming took off 6 bases at V and 6 bases at J, with 21 bases between the two ends. In germline, CDR1 is DFQATT, CDR2 SNEGSKA (reference sequence). The CDR3 spans 14 residues. The CDR3 sequence is CSATRDRATSEQYF. DNA for the CDR3: TGCAGTGCCACCCGGGACCGAGCCACCTCCGAGCAGTACTTC.

This clonotype was seen ten or more times. The gene calls are TRBV24-1 and TRBJ2-1; 9 bases line up with TRBD2. This CDR3 has 16 residues. The V gene's germline CDR1 is KGHDR and CDR2 SFDVKD. V gave up 2 bases and J gave up 2 bases; unmatched junction bases: 3. CDR3 in DNA: TGTGCCACCAGTGATTCGCTAGCGGGGACCTACAATGAGCAGTTCTTC. Its protein is CATSDSLAGTYNEQFF.